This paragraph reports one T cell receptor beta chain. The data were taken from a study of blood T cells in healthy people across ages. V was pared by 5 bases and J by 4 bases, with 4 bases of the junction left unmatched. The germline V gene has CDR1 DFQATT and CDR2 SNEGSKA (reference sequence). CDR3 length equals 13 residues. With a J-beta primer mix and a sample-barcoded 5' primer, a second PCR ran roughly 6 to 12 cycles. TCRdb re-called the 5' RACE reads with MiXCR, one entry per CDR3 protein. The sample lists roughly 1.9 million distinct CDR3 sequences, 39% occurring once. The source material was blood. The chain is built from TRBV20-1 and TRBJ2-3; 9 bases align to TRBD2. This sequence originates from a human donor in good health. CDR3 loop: CSARGLAPDTQYF. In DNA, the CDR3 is TGCAGTGCTCGAGGACTAGCGCCAGATACGCAGTATTTT.